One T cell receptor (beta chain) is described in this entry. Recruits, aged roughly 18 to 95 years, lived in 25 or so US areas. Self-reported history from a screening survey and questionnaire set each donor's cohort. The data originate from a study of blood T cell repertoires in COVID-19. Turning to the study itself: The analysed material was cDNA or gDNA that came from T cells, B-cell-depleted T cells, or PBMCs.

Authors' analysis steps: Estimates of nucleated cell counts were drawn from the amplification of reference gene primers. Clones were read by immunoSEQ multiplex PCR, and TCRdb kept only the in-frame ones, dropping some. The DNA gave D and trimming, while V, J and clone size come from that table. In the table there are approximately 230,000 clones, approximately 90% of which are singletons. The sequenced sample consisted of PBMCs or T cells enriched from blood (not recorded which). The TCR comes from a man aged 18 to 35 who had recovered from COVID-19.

CDR3 residues: CATSNTTGANVLTF. The DNA of the CDR3 is TGTGCCACCAGCAACACCACGGGGGCCAACGTCCTGACTTTC. This chain connects TRBV15 to TRBJ2-6; D call uncertain. This CDR3 is built from 14 residues. CDR1 and CDR2 (germline): LNHNV, YYDKDF (reference sequence). Trimming stripped 4 bases from V and 4 bases from J, with 8 bases between.